This T cell receptor (beta chain) came from a study of T cells in Graves' hyperthyroidism and ophthalmopathy. With V trimmed by 5 bases and J by 1 base, 4 bases remained unmatched. Looked up from germline, CDR1 is SGHVS and CDR2 is FNYEAQ. CDR3 size: 17 residues. Amplification of TCR beta CDR3 regions used RNA as the template. During a first-round RT-PCR of the TCR CDR3, the HTBI primer set was used. Via MiXCR, TCRdb re-called the multiplex PCR reads, giving one row per CDR3 protein. The sample contains some 740,000 distinct CDR3 sequences, approximately 15% of which appear only once. There are many counts of this clonotype. The antigen remains undetermined. Exclusion followed for patients with uncontrolled infection, other autoimmune disease, pregnancy or lactation. The study based diagnoses on clinical symptoms, serum thyroxine and TRAb, thyroid ultrasound and orbital computed tomography. Regarding the study as a whole: In the blood, most expanded thyroid clonotypes above 0.001 appeared as well.

The clonotype originates from a woman younger than 30 with Graves' hyperthyroidism. Specimen: blood. The gene calls are TRBV7-6 and TRBJ2-1; 14 nucleotides align to TRBD2. The CDR3 loop reads CASSPGTSGGSYNEQFF. In nucleotides, the CDR3 is TGTGCCAGCAGCCCAGGGACTAGCGGGGGATCCTACAATGAGCAGTTCTTC.